This TCR beta chain was retrieved from a study of T cell responses to AZD1222 COVID-19 vaccine. The CDR3 totals 15 residues. Germline V gene data show CDR1 as SEHNR and CDR2 as FQNEAQ (reference sequence). With 11 bases removed from V and 0 bases from J, the gap between germline ends came to 17 bases. The repertoire was sequenced with immunoSEQ multiplex PCR; TCRdb's copy has only in-frame clones and lacks some. This table has about 67,000 clones, around 84% appearing once. The rearrangement links TRBV7-9 to TRBJ1-3; D uncertain. Specimen: peripheral blood, collected on day 0 of AZD1222 vaccination. This TCR was recovered from an adult in good health. CDR3 coding DNA: TGTGCCCCCGAGGAAGGCGACCTCTCTGGAAACACCATATATTTT. Translated, it gives CAPEEGDLSGNTIYF.